The sequence of this T cell receptor beta chain was determined in a study of OX40 agonist ivuxolimab in advanced cancers. Points from the study as a whole: Partial responders dosed at 0.1-3.0 mg/kg displayed clonal expansion ranking among the lowest.

To note about this clone: What it binds is unknown.

From germline, CDR1 is SGHTA and CDR2 FQGNSA. The CDR3 contains 15 residues. Trimming left V 5 bases short and J 8 bases short, with 21 bases between. The table came from immunoSEQ multiplex PCR; TCRdb's copy has only in-frame clones and leaves some out. This table has fewer than 65,000 clones, over 80% appearing once. The specimen comprised CD4+ or CD8+ T cells sorted from blood, sampled in a trial of the OX40 agonist ivuxolimab. The sequence derives from an adult with an advanced solid tumor such as melanoma, head and neck, liver or kidney cancer. This chain uses TRBV7-2 with TRBJ1-2; a possible D gene is TRBD1 (5 bases). The CDR3 bases are TGTGCCAGCAGCCCCGCCCCGCAGGGATTGTCCGGCTACACCTTC. Translating gives CASSPAPQGLSGYTF. Complete variable domain (other parts from reference TRBV7-2 and TRBJ1-2): GAGVSQSPSNKVTEKGKDVELRCDPISGHTALYWYRQSLGQGLEFLIYFQGNSAPDKSGLPSDRFSAERTGGSVSTLTIQRTQQEDSAVYLCASSPAPQGLSGYTFGSGTRLTVV.